The next 5 T cell receptor beta chains were all read from a single sample in a study of blood T cell repertoires in COVID-19. Assay used: immunoSEQ multiplex PCR; TCRdb lists only in-frame clones, some missing. The data hold over 30,000 clones, with roughly 80% observed a single time. The sample comprised peripheral blood. Every receptor here comes from a man aged 80 or over with active or convalescent COVID-19.

This clone rates as medium-sized. The chain is built from TRBV28 and TRBJ1-1, with TRBD1 as a possible D gene (5 bases). CDR3 length equals 12 residues. Trimming left V 8 bases short and J 10 bases short, with 17 bases between. Germline V gene lookup returns CDR1 MDHEN and CDR2 SYDVKM. CDR3 sequence: CASSGRAFVAFF. CDR3 nucleotides: TGTGCCAGCTCAGGCAGGGCCTTTGTAGCTTTCTTT.

The rearrangement uses TRBV2 and TRBJ1-5; D call uncertain. V shed 6 bases and J shed 2 bases, with 17 bases lying between them. Per the germline V gene, CDR1 is SNHLY and CDR2 is FYNNEI. The length of the CDR3 is 16 residues. DNA for the CDR3: TGTGCCAGCAGATCTACTTCGGGTCATGGCAATCAGCCCCAGCATTTT. It translates to CASRSTSGHGNQPQHF.

About this clone itself: The sample has other DNA sequences that encode this CDR3 too. This chain links TRBV5-1 with TRBJ2-6; the D gene is possibly TRBD2 (5 bases). The germline V gene encodes CDR1 SGHRS and CDR2 YFSETQ. Trimming shortened V by 4 bases and J by 0 bases, and 5 bases separated the two germline ends. CDR3 size: 14 residues. This CDR3 reads CASSSGSGANVLTF. The CDR3 region has the DNA TGCGCCAGCAGCAGCGGCTCTGGGGCCAACGTCCTGACTTTC.

V usage is TRBV7-9 and J usage is TRBJ2-1; D unclear. CDR1 is SEHNR, CDR2 FQNEAQ, per germline (reference sequence). This CDR3 is 14 amino acids long. The V gene lost 2 bases and the J gene lost 9 bases, with 14 bases spanning the gap. The CDR3 region is CASSLSIERGEQFF. CDR3 coding DNA: TGTGCCAGCAGCTTATCCATTGAGCGAGGTGAGCAGTTCTTC.

The J gene is TRBJ2-3, the V gene TRBV28; the D gene is possibly TRBD2 (6 bases). Between the trimmed V and J ends, which lost 5 bases and 0 bases, there was a span of 12 bases. The CDR3 extends over 15 amino acids. Germline loops: CDR1 MDHEN, CDR2 SYDVKM. The CDR3 DNA reads TGTGCCAGCAGTAGGCTGGGGACTAGCACAGATACGCAGTATTTT. Protein product: CASSRLGTSTDTQYF.